The 18 T cell receptor beta chains listed next were all sequenced from one sample in a study of blood T cell repertoires in COVID-19. Generated by immunoSEQ multiplex PCR, the TCRdb table keeps only in-frame clones and is missing some. This table holds over 40,000 clones, about 82% found once. Sequencing was carried out using peripheral blood. These receptors came from a man older than 75 with active COVID-19.

The CDR3 is CASSPGQGWEQFF. CDR3 coding DNA: TGTGCCAGCTCACCCGGACAGGGTTGGGAGCAGTTCTTC. The chain is built from TRBV18 and TRBJ2-1, with 8 bases matching TRBD1. The junction had 5 bases not matched to a gene; V was cut back by 3 bases and J by 10 bases. CDR1 is KGHSH and CDR2 is LQKENI in the germline V gene. The CDR3 is made up of 13 amino acids.

The chain carries TRBV7-6 and TRBJ2-2; TRBD1 matches at 10 bases. The CDR3 extends over 17 amino acids. V trimming: 1 base; J trimming: 6 bases; junction bases outside the gene matches: 8. Germline loops: CDR1 SGHVS, CDR2 FNYEAQ. CDR3 amino acids: CASSLDRDRGRAGELFF. CDR3 in DNA: TGTGCCAGCAGCTTAGATCGGGACAGGGGAAGGGCCGGGGAGCTGTTTTTT.

The sample holds one count of this clone. The V call is TRBV3-1 (or the pseudogene TRBV3-2), the J call TRBJ2-7; D is perhaps TRBD1 (6 bases). The CDR3 runs to 19 residues. V dropped 4 bases and J dropped 0 bases, with 25 bases sitting between them. Germline CDR1 is LGHDT and CDR2 is YNNKEL (reference sequence). This chain's CDR3 is CASSRTIELRGTSSYEQYF. DNA of the CDR3: TGTGCCAGCAGCCGGACCATCGAACTGAGGGGGACCAGCTCCTACGAGCAGTACTTC.

V usage is TRBV4-3 and J usage is TRBJ2-2; D remains ambiguous. This CDR3 is 13 amino acids long. Germline V lookup: CDR1 LGHNA, CDR2 YSLEER. The V end was cut by 0 bases, the J end by 6 bases, with 5 bases between. As DNA, the CDR3 is TGCGCCAGCAGCCAAGACTTCGCCGGGGAGCTGTTTTTT. Translated, it gives CASSQDFAGELFF.

The chain combines TRBV28 with TRBJ2-1; 8 nucleotides align to TRBD1. The CDR3 totals 16 residues. V was clipped by 1 base and J by 9 bases; unmatched bases: 11. The germline gives CDR1 MDHEN, CDR2 SYDVKM. CDR3 sequence: CASSLYRQGPNREQFF. In nucleotides, the CDR3 is TGTGCCAGCAGTTTATATCGACAGGGGCCAAACCGTGAGCAGTTCTTC.

The V gene is TRBV9, the J gene TRBJ2-5, with D maybe TRBD2 (5 bases). The CDR3 is 15 amino acids. The V gene lost 3 bases and the J gene lost 5 bases, with 17 bases spanning the gap. The germline gives CDR1 SGDLS, CDR2 YYNGEE. CDR3 amino acids: CASSAQSVTGETQYF. CDR3 coding DNA: TGTGCCAGCAGCGCGCAATCCGTCACGGGGGAGACCCAGTACTTC. Supplemented by reference TRBV9 and TRBJ2-5, the full variable domain reads DSGVTQTPKHLITATGQRVTLRCSPRSGDLSVYWYQQSLDQGLQFLIQYYNGEERAKGNILERFSAQQFPDLHSELNLSSLELGDSALYFCASSAQSVTGETQYFGPGTRLLVL.

The chain links TRBV15 to TRBJ2-3, with a possible D match to TRBD1 (6 bases). The ends were cut back, 1 base at V and 2 bases at J, with 13 bases in the middle. Germline-derived CDR1 and CDR2 are LNHNV and YYDKDF (reference sequence). The CDR3 covers 16 residues. DNA of the CDR3: TGTGCCACCAGCAGAGGAGGCAGGGGCTACACAGATACGCAGTATTTT. This encodes CATSRGGRGYTDTQYF.

The chain employs TRBV18 and TRBJ2-5; 10 bases fit TRBD2. This CDR3 spans 17 amino acids. Germline lookup yields CDR1 KGHSH and CDR2 LQKENI. V lost 2 bases to trimming and J lost 5 bases; unmatched junction nucleotides: 11. The CDR3 sequence: CASSPRKSGRDAETQYF. Here the CDR3 DNA reads TGTGCCAGCTCACCAAGGAAGAGCGGGAGGGACGCGGAGACCCAGTACTTC.

This chain's CDR3 is CASSLTGGSGNTIYF. CDR3 bases: TGCGCCAGCAGCCTGACAGGGGGCTCTGGAAACACCATATATTTT. The rearrangement uses TRBV5-1 and TRBJ1-3; 9 bases align to TRBD1. The J segment lost 0 bases and the V segment lost 4 bases, leaving 2 bases of the junction unmatched. This CDR3 has 15 amino acids. In germline, CDR1 is SGHRS, CDR2 YFSETQ.

The J gene is TRBJ1-2, the V gene TRBV28; 8 bases fit TRBD1. This CDR3 is built from 15 residues. Trimming took 5 bases from V and 6 from J; bases not matched to a gene: 11. Per the germline V gene, CDR1 is MDHEN and CDR2 is SYDVKM. CDR3 bases: TGTGCCAGCAGTCCACAGGCAGGGGGCGCCCATGGCTACACCTTC. This encodes CASSPQAGGAHGYTF.

The chain links TRBV28 to TRBJ2-7, with D hard to call. The length of the CDR3 is 11 residues. Germline lookup yields CDR1 MDHEN and CDR2 SYDVKM. The ends were cut back, 8 bases at V and 0 bases at J, with 5 bases in the middle. DNA for the CDR3: TGTGCCAGCGGCATCTCCTACGAGCAGTACTTC. Protein sequence: CASGISYEQYF.

In DNA form, the CDR3 reads TGTGCCAGCAGCGTGGGGGACACTAGCACAGATACGCAGTATTTT. This encodes CASSVGDTSTDTQYF. This chain joins TRBV9 and TRBJ2-3; perhaps TRBD1 as D (6 bases). V lost 2 bases and J 0 bases, leaving 10 bases between the germline ends. Germline lookup yields CDR1 SGDLS and CDR2 YYNGEE. The CDR3 covers 15 residues.

This chain joins TRBV12-3 or TRBV12-4 and TRBJ1-2; no definite D call. The CDR3 loop spans 13 amino acids. Trimming took off 1 base at V and 2 bases at J, with 5 bases between the two ends. CDR3 amino acids: CASSLDGNYGYTF. CDR3 coding DNA: TGTGCCAGCAGTTTAGACGGGAACTATGGCTACACCTTC.

The genes are TRBV5-1 and TRBJ2-7; 7 bases fit TRBD1. The CDR3 is 16 residues long. The ends lost 1 base at V and 6 bases at J; junction bases unmatched: 13. The germline CDR1 and CDR2 sequences are SGHRS and YFSETQ. The CDR3 DNA is TGCGCCAGCAGCTTGTCGATCGTTAGGGGGCTCTCCGAGCAGTACTTC. This encodes CASSLSIVRGLSEQYF.

This clone was counted once. V usage is TRBV18 and J usage is TRBJ2-5, with D tentatively TRBD1 (6 bases). Per the germline V gene, CDR1 is KGHSH and CDR2 is LQKENI. The length of the CDR3 is 15 residues. V gave up 4 bases and J gave up 1 base, with 13 bases separating them. The CDR3 sequence is CASSLPTGFQETQYF. The CDR3 nucleotides read TGTGCCAGCTCACTACCTACAGGGTTCCAAGAGACCCAGTACTTC.

This sequence joins TRBV5-6 and TRBJ2-5; 9 bases are a match to TRBD2. CDR3 length: 15 residues. The V gene's germline CDR1 is SGHDT and CDR2 YYEEEE. J gave up 3 bases and V 5 bases, and 8 bases lay outside the gene matches. CDR3 DNA sequence: TGTGCCAGCAGTGATAGCGGGAGTGCGGAAGAGACCCAGTACTTC. This sequence encodes CASSDSGSAEETQYF.

This rearrangement joins TRBV2 to TRBJ2-4, with 13 bases fitting TRBD2. This CDR3 comprises 14 residues. CDR1 SNHLY and CDR2 FYNNEI come from the germline V gene. V trimming: 4 bases; J trimming: 10 bases; junction bases outside the gene matches: 4. CDR3 DNA sequence: TGTGCCAGCAGTGGGACTAGCGGGAGCCTGATTCAGTACTTC. Residues: CASSGTSGSLIQYF.

The gene calls are TRBV10-3 and TRBJ1-3; unclear D gene. Looked up from germline, CDR1 is ENHRY and CDR2 is SYGVKD. CDR3 length equals 15 residues. V was pared by 3 bases and J by 2 bases, with 11 bases between. The CDR3 nucleotides read TGTGCCATCAGTGACCTCCAGGCCCCTGGAAACACCATATATTTT. Residues: CAISDLQAPGNTIYF.